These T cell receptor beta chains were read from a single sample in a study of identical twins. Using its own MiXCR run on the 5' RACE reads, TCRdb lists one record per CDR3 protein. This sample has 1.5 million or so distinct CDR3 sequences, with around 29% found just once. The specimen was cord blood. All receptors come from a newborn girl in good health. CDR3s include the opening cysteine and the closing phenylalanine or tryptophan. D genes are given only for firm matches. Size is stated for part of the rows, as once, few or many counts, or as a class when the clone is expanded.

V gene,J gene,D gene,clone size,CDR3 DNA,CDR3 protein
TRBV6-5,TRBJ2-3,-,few,TGTGCCAGCAGTTGGACGGAATCAAGCACAGATACGCAGTATTTT,CASSWTESSTDTQYF
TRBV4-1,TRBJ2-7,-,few,TGCGCCAGCAGCCAAGACTGGCGCCAGTCCTACGAGCAGTACTTC,CASSQDWRQSYEQYF
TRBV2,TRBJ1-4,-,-,TGTGCCAGCAGTGAAGGGACAAAGGAAAAACTGTTTTTT,CASSEGTKEKLFF
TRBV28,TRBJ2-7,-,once,TGTGCCAGCAGTTTATCCGGGGCAAACCCCTACGAGCAGTACTTC,CASSLSGANPYEQYF
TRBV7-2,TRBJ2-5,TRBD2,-,TGTGCCAGCAGCTTAGGTAGCCCTCCTAGCGGGAGTCGGGAGACCCAGTACTTC,CASSLGSPPSGSRETQYF
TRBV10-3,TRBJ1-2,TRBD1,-,TGTGCCATCAGTGCGGGAGGGGACAGGGGTGGCTATGGCTACACCTTC,CAISAGGDRGGYGYTF
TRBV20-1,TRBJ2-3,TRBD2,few,TGCAGTGCTATTCTTCCCGTACTAGCGCGACCCACAGATACGCAGTATTTT,CSAILPVLARPTDTQYF
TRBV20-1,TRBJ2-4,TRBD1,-,TGCAGTGCTAGAGATTTCCACAGGGGGATATTAGCCAAAAACATTCAGTACTTC,CSARDFHRGILAKNIQYF
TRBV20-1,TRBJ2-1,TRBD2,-,TGCGGTGCTAGATGGGGGACTATTAGGTATGAGCAGTTCTTC,CGARWGTIRYEQFF
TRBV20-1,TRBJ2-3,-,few,TGCAGTGCTAGCGAGCGGAAAAGCACAGATACGCAGTATTTT,CSASERKSTDTQYF
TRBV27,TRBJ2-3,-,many,TGTGCCAGCACCATGGTTCTAGGCACAGATACGCAGTATTTT,CASTMVLGTDTQYF
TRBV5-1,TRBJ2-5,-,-,TGCGCCAGCAGCTTGGCGCAGCGTAGTAACCGGGAGACCCAGTACTTC,CASSLAQRSNRETQYF
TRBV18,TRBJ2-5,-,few,TGTGCCAGCTCATTGGGACACGGAGAGACCCAGTACTTC,CASSLGHGETQYF
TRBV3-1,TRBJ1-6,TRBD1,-,TGTGCCAGCAGCCAAGTAGGGGGCCTTTCACCCCTCCACTTT,CASSQVGGLSPLHF
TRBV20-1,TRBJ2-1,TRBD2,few,TGCAGTGCTAGGTCCCCATGGACTAGCGGGGGACTAACGTATGAGCAGTTCTTC,CSARSPWTSGGLTYEQFF
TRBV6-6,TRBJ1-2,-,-,TGTGCCAGCAGTTCGACAGCTAACTGTGGCTACACCTTC,CASSSTANCGYTF
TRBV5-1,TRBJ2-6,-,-,TGCGCCAGCAGCGCGCAGGCTGGGGCCAACGTCCTGACTTTC,CASSAQAGANVLTF
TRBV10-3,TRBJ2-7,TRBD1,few,TGTGCCATCAGTGAGCCGGACAGGGGGAGATACGAGCAGTACTTC,CAISEPDRGRYEQYF
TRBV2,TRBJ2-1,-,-,TGTGCCAGCCTCCGGGGCAACTCCTACAATGAGCAGTTCTTC,CASLRGNSYNEQFF
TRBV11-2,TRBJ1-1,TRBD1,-,TGTGCCAGCAGCTCGGACAGGAAGACTGAAGCTTTCTTT,CASSSDRKTEAFF
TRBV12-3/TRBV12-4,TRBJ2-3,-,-,TGTGCCAGCAGTTTTATTAGCGGAGAGGCAGATATGCAGTATTTT,CASSFISGEADMQYF
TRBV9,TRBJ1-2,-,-,TGTGCCAGCAGCGGAACCCGCGGAGAGGGCTATGGCTACACCTTC,CASSGTRGEGYGYTF
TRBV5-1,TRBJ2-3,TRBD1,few,TGCGCCAGCAGCCAACCGGACAGGGGGGAGGATACGCAGTATTTT,CASSQPDRGEDTQYF
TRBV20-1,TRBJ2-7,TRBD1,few,TGCAGTGCTAGGGCGTTCCGGGACAGTGACTACGAGCAGTACTTC,CSARAFRDSDYEQYF
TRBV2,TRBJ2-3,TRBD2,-,TGTGCCAGCAAACTAGCGGGGGTTAGCACAGATACGCAGTATTTT,CASKLAGVSTDTQYF
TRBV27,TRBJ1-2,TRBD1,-,TGTGCCAGCAGTCCGCTGGACAGGGGGTACTATGGCTACACCTTC,CASSPLDRGYYGYTF
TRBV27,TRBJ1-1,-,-,TGTGCCAGCAGTTTATGGGCCACCCTTAACACTGAAGCTTTCTTT,CASSLWATLNTEAFF
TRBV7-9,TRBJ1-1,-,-,TGTGCCAGCAGCAGTACCACAGGGCTCGGGAACACTGAAGCTTTCTTT,CASSSTTGLGNTEAFF
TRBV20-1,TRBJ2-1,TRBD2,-,TGCAGTGCTAGAGATCTCCTAGCGGGAGGGCCCGGCGGTGAGCAGTTATTC,CSARDLLAGGPGGEQLF
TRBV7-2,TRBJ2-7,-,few,TGTGCCAGCAGCTTAGCGGACAGTCCCTACGAGCAGTACTTC,CASSLADSPYEQYF
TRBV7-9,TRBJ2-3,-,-,TGTGCCAGCAGCCGTTTTGAAGTTTCCCAAGATACGCAGTATTTT,CASSRFEVSQDTQYF
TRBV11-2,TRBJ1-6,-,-,TGTGCCAGCTGGAATTCACCCCTCCACTTT,CASWNSPLHF
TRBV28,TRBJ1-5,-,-,TGTGCCAGCAGTTTTTTGAAGGACCTGGCTTATCAGCCCCAGCATTTT,CASSFLKDLAYQPQHF
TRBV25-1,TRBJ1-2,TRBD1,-,TGTGCCAGCAGTGAATTGATGAGACAGGGGGAAGGAGAGGTGGATGGCTACACCTTC,CASSELMRQGEGEVDGYTF
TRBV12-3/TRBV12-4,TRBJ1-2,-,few,TGTGCCAGCAGTTTAGCGCTAGGTGGGAGGGGTGGCTACACCTTC,CASSLALGGRGGYTF
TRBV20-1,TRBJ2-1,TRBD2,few,TGCAGTGCTAGAGATACGGGGGGACGTAATTACAATGAGCAGTTCTTC,CSARDTGGRNYNEQFF
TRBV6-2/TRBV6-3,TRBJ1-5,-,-,TGTGCCAGCAGTTACTCGACACTTTTCAATCAGCCCCAGCATTTT,CASSYSTLFNQPQHF
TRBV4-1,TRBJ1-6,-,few,TGCGCCAGCAGCCAACCGGGGAGGTCACCCCTCCACTTT,CASSQPGRSPLHF
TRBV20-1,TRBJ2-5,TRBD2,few,TGCAGTGCTAGAGTCCCTAGCGGGGCCTCCGGGACCCAGTACTTC,CSARVPSGASGTQYF
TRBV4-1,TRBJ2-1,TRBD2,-,TGCGCCAGCAGCCAAGCCGGACTAGTCTACAATGAGCAGTTCTTC,CASSQAGLVYNEQFF
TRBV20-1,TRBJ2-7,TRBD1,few,TGCAGTGCTAGAGATTTGCACGGGACAGGGAGATCCTACGAGCAGTACTTC,CSARDLHGTGRSYEQYF
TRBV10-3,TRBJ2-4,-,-,TGTGCCATCAGTGAGACTAGAGTCGCCAAAAACATTCAGTACTTC,CAISETRVAKNIQYF
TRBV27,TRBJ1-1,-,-,TGTGCCAGAGAGGTTGGGGGGGCGAACACTGAAGCTTTCTTT,CAREVGGANTEAFF
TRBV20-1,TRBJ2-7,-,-,TGCAGTGCTAGTGTTGACAGATTCTACGAGCAGTACTTC,CSASVDRFYEQYF
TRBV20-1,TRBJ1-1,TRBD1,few,TGCAGTGCGACGGACAGGGGGGGAGCTTTCTTT,CSATDRGGAFF
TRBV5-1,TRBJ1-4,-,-,TGCGCCAGCAGCTGGGGCGAAGGGAATGAAAAACTGTTTTTT,CASSWGEGNEKLFF
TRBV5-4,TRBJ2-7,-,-,TGTGCCAGCAGCTTGACGAGGGGAAGGGAGCAGTACTTC,CASSLTRGREQYF
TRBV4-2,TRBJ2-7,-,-,TGTGCCAGCAGCCAAGGGGGACTCTACTACAATGAGCAGTACTTC,CASSQGGLYYNEQYF
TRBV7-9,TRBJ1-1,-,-,TGTGCCAGCAGCTTAGTCCCGAAGAACACTGAAGCTTTCTTT,CASSLVPKNTEAFF
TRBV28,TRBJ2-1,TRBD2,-,TGTGCCAGCAGTTTATTAGGCGGGAGGCCGGCAGTCAACAATGAGCAGTTCTTC,CASSLLGGRPAVNNEQFF
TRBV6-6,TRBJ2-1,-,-,TGTGCCAGCAGTTACCGGGGACGGAATGTTTACTACAATGAGCAGTTCTTC,CASSYRGRNVYYNEQFF
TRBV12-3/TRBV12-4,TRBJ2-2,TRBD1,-,TGTGCCAGCAGTTCGAAGGACAGGATCGTGACCGGGGAGCTGTTTTTT,CASSSKDRIVTGELFF
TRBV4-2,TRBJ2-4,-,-,TGTGCCAGCAGCCAAGGTCTTGGGGGACGTGGAAACATTCAGTACTTC,CASSQGLGGRGNIQYF
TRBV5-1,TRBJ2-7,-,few,TGCGCCAGCAGCTTGGGATTGGACAGTGTCTCCTACGAGCAGTACTTC,CASSLGLDSVSYEQYF